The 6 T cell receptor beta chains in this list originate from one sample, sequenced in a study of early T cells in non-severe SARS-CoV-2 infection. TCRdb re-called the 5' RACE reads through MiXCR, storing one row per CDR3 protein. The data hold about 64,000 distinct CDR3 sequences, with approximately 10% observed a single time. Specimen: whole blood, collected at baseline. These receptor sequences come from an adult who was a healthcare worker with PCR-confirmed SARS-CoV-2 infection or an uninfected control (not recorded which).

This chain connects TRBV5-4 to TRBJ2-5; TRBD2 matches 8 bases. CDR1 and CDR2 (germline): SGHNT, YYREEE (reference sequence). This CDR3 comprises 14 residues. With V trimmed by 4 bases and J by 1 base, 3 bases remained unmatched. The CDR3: CASSATSGQETQYF. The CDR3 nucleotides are TGTGCCAGCAGCGCAACTAGCGGCCAAGAGACCCAGTACTTC.

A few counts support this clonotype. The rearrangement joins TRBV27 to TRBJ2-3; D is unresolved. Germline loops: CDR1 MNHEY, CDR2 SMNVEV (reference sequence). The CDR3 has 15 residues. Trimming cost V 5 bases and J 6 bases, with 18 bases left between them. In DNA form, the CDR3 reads TGTGCCAGCAGTCTAGAAGGTCCTAAATGGGATACGCAGTATTTT. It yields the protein CASSLEGPKWDTQYF.

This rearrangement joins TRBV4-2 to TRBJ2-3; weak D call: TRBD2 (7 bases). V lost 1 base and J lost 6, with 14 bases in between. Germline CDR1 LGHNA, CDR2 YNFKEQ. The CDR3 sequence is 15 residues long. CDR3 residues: CASSQGGGPRDTQYF. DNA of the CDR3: TGTGCCAGCAGCCAAGGGGGGGGGCCGCGGGATACGCAGTATTTT.

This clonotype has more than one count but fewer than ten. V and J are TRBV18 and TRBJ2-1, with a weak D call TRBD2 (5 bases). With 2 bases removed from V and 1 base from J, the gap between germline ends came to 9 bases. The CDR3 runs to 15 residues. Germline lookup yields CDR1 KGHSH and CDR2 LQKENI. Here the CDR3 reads CASSPSGSSYNEQFF. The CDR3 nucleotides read TGTGCCAGCTCACCATCGGGGTCTTCCTACAATGAGCAGTTCTTC. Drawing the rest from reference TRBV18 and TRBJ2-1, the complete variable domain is NAGVMQNPRHLVRRRGQEARLRCSPMKGHSHVYWYRQLPEEGLKFMVYLQKENIIDESGMPKERFSAEFPKEGPSILRIQQVVRGDSAAYFCASSPSGSSYNEQFFGPGTRLTVL.

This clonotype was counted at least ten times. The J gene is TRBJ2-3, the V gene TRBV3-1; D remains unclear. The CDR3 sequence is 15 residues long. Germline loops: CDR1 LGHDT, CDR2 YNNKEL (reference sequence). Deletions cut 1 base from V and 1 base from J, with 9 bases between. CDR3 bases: TGTGCCAGCAGCCAAGTTCCCCTAGGCACAGATACGCAGTATTTT. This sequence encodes CASSQVPLGTDTQYF.

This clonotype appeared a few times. This chain's CDR3 is CSVGIGTGPREQYF. The CDR3 DNA is TGCAGCGTTGGGATCGGGACAGGGCCTCGGGAGCAGTACTTC. The V call is TRBV29-1, the J call TRBJ2-7; 9 bases fit TRBD1. The CDR3 extends over 14 amino acids. The germline V gene has CDR1 SQVTM and CDR2 ANQGSEA. Trimming cost V 4 bases and J 7 bases; bases outside gene matches: 11.